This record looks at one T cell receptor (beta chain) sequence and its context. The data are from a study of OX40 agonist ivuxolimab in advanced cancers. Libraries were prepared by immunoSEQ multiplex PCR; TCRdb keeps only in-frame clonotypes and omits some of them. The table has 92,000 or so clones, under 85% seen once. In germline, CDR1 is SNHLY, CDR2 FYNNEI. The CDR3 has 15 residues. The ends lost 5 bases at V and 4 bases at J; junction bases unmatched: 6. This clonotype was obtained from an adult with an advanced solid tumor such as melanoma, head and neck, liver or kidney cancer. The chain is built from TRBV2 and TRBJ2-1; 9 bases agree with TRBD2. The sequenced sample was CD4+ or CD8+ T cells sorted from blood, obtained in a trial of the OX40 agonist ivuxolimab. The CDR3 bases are TGTGCCAGCAGTCCCAGCGGGGGGACTTACAATGAGCAGTTCTTC. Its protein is CASSPSGGTYNEQFF.